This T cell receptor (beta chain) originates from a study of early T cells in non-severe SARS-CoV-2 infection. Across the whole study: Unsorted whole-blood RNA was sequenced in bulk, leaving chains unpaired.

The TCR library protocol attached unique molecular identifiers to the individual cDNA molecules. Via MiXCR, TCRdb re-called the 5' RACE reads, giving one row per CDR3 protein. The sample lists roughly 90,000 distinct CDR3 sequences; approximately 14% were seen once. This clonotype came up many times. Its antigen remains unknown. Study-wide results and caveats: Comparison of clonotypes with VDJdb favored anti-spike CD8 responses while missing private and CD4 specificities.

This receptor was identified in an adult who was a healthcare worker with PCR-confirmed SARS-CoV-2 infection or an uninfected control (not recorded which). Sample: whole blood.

The DNA for the CDR3 is TGTGCCAGCAGCCCGTTGGGTGGCAGGGGGGAGAACATTCAGTACTTC. Translated, it gives CASSPLGGRGENIQYF. J is TRBJ2-4 and V is TRBV25-1; possible D gene TRBD1, 7 bases. The CDR3 is made up of 16 amino acids. The ends were cut back, 6 bases at V and 7 bases at J, with 22 bases in the middle. CDR1 and CDR2 from the germline V gene are MGHDK and SYGVNS.